The T cell receptor beta chain under discussion was sequenced for a study of molecular identifiers for immune sequencing clone quantification. Overall study: Replicates partitioned RNA from roughly 21,000 or 96,000 naive CD8 cells into five parts, sequencing four.

This clonotype showed up just a few times. What it recognizes is unknown. Germline CDR1 reads LGHNA; CDR2 reads YSLEER. This CDR3 spans 16 amino acids. Trimming took 1 base from V and 0 from J, leaving 10 bases between them. Generation of bulk TCR libraries relied on previously described methods and listed TCR primers. Each CDR3 protein is one row after TCRdb ran MiXCR on the PCR reads. Counted here are some 650,000 distinct CDR3 sequences, 15% to 20% occurring once; the ten biggest clones make up approximately 0.9%. Sequencing libraries of naive CD8 cells derived from around 20,000 to 1,000,000 sorted cells with 10%, 30% or 50% RNA. Regarding the study as a whole: Over 98% of effector molecules, yet under 1% of naive-cell molecules, were held by clones above 20 RNA copies.

V and J are TRBV4-3 and TRBJ2-1; D is perhaps TRBD2 (5 bases). The sequenced sample was naive CD8+ T cells from blood, with Jurkat cell RNA spiked in. This sample's subset: FACS-sorted CD8+CD4-CCR7+CD45RA+ naive T cells. The sequence was obtained from a human donor in good health. Some libraries in this study had Jurkat cell RNA spiked in. As DNA, the CDR3 is TGCGCCAGCAGCCAAGGAGGGTGGGGCTCCTACAATGAGCAGTTCTTC. Translation: CASSQGGWGSYNEQFF.